A selection of T cell receptor beta chains follows, all from one sample in a study of T-cell memory formation after mild COVID-19. TCRdb re-called the 5' RACE reads with MiXCR, one entry per CDR3 protein. This table has about half a million distinct CDR3 sequences, roughly 18% appearing once. The sample comprised PBMCs or a T cell subset sorted from them (not recorded which). These receptors were collected from an adult woman who had mild COVID-19 (a few samples of this study predate the infection). Cell type and time point are not known. The conserved cysteine and the conserved F or W are not part of the CDR3 here. D genes are given only for firm matches.

d_call,v_call,cdr3_aa
.,TRBV12-5,ASGSGLGYEQF
TRBD1,TRBV18,ASSPPMGQLNEQF
TRBD2,TRBV4-2,ASSQGSSGNEDTQY
.,TRBV7-9,ASSSFTGDRDTQY
TRBD1,TRBV12-3/TRBV12-4,ASSNTGGYEQY
TRBD1,TRBV6-5,ASSFAGTGVTDTQY
TRBD1,TRBV12-3/TRBV12-4,ASSLQGANWYGYT
TRBD1,TRBV11-3,ASSLPGQTNTGELF
.,TRBV6-5,ASSYSEALSNYGYT
TRBD2,TRBV7-3,ASSPRQGGGQVTQY
.,TRBV21-1,ASSNREQF
TRBD2,TRBV12-3/TRBV12-4,ASSRTSGKTDTQY
.,TRBV5-5,ASSFAGQNTEAF
TRBD2,TRBV9,ASSVDGLAGLGGTDTQY
.,TRBV10-3,AISESSGNQPQH
.,TRBV7-6,ASSLVPIYEQY
.,TRBV12-3/TRBV12-4,ASSPSDRTTTGTEAF
.,TRBV7-2,ASSSRQDRGKLF
TRBD1,TRBV5-1,ASSLGDRERDTQY
.,TRBV18,ASSPSGTEAF
TRBD1,TRBV11-1,ASSLGGYRGESYNEQF
.,TRBV20-1,SATRLEKSTDTQY
.,TRBV12-3/TRBV12-4,ASTRTASVYEQY
.,TRBV7-3,ASSSSGPGDEQY
TRBD1,TRBV7-2,ASSPGGGNQPQH
TRBD2,TRBV20-1,SARTRVAGEHGRGTDTQY
.,TRBV20-1,SAVGGQGKLYEQY
.,TRBV29-1,SVDSGTYGYT
.,TRBV2,ASSEMEDTQY
.,TRBV29-1,SVAPQGQNTEAF